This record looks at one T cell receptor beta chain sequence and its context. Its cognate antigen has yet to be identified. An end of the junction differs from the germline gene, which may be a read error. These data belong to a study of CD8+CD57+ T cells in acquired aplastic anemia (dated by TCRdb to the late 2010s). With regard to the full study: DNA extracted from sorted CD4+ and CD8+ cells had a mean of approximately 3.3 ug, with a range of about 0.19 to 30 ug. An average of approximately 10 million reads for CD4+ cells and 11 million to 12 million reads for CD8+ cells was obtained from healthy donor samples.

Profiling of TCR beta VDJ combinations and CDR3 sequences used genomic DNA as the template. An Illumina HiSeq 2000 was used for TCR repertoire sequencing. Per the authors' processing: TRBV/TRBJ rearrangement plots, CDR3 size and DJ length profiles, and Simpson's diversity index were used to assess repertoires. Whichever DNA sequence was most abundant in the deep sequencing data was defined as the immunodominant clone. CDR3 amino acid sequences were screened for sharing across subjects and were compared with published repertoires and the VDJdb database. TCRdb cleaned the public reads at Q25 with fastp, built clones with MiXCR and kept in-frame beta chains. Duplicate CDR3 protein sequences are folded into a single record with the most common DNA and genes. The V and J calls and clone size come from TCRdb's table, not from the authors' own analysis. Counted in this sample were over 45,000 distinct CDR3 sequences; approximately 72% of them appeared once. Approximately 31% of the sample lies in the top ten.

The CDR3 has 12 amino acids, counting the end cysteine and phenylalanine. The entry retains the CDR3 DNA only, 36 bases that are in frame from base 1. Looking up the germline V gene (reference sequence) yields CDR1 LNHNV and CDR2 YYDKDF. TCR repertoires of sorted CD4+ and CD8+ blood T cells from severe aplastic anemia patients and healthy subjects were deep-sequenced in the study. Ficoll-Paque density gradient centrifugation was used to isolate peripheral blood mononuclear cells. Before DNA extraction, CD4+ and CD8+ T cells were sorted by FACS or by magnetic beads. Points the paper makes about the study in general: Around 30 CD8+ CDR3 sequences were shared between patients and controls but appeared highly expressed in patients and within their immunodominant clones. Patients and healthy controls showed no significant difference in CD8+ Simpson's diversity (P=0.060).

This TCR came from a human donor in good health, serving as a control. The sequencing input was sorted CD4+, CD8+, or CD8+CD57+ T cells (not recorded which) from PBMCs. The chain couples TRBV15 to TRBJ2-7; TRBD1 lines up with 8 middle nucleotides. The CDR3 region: CASSITGGEQYF. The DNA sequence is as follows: TGTGCCAGCAGCATCACAGGGGGCGAGCAGTACTTC.